The subject of this entry is one TCR beta chain. Its antigen is not known. The data originate from a study of cytomegalovirus exposure and HLA in healthy donors. Study-wide context: According to later analysis, the same platform produced the roughly 120 validation and approximately 630 first-cohort repertoires.

Study outcomes and limitations: It was 150 to 200 TCR beta chains that were listed as cytomegalovirus-associated. The tendency of first-cohort TCR clusters to co-occur in the roughly 130 validation repertoires emerged from a later analysis.

V lost 7 bases and J lost 6, with 17 bases in between. CDR3 length: 14 amino acids. CDR1 is SGHRS, CDR2 YFSETQ, per germline. Produced via immunoSEQ multiplex PCR; TCRdb's table is partial and in-frame only. The sample has 80,000 to 95,000 clones; roughly 96% are singletons. The chain links TRBV5-1 to TRBJ2-1, with D possibly being TRBD2 (6 bases). This clonotype was obtained from a young woman in good health and CMV-seronegative. The sequencing input was PBMCs. Here the CDR3 reads CASATSSSTNEQFF. The CDR3 nucleotides read TGCGCCAGCGCGACTAGTTCTTCAACCAATGAGCAGTTCTTC.